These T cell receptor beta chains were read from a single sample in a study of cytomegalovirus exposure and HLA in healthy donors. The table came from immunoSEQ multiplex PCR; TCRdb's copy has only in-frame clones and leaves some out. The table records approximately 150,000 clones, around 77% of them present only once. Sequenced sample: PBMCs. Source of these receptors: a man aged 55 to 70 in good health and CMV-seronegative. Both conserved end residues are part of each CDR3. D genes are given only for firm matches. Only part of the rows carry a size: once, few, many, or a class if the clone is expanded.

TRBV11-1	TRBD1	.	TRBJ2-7	CASSGPGTGYEQYF	TGTGCCAGCAGCGGTCCCGGGACAGGGTACGAGCAGTACTTC
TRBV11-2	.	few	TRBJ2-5	CASSPRGTVQETQYF	TGTGCCAGCAGCCCGAGGGGGACGGTACAAGAGACCCAGTACTTC
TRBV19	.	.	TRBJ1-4	CASSNGVGGYEKLFF	TGTGCCAGTAGTAATGGAGTGGGGGGATATGAAAAACTGTTTTTT
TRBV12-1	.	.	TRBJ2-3	CASSWHTDTQYF	TGTGCCAGCAGCTGGCACACAGATACGCAGTATTTT
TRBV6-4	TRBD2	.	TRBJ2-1	CASRGLAGVIEQFF	TGTGCCAGCAGGGGACTAGCGGGAGTCATCGAGCAGTTCTTC
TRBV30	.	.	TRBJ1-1	CAWSVGARSTEAFF	TGTGCCTGGAGTGTAGGGGCTAGAAGCACTGAAGCTTTCTTT
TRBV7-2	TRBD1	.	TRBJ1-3	CASSARTGGEGNTIYF	TGTGCCAGCAGCGCACGGACAGGGGGCGAGGGAAACACCATATATTTT
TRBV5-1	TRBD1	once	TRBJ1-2	CASDKTGGADYGYTF	TGCGCCAGCGACAAGACAGGGGGCGCTGACTATGGCTACACCTTC
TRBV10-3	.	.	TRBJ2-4	CAISEPGGLAKNIQYF	TGTGCCATCAGTGAGCCGGGCGGGTTAGCCAAAAACATTCAGTACTTC
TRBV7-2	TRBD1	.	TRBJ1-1	CASSLLPGGRTEAFF	TGTGCCAGCAGCTTACTCCCAGGGGGCAGGACTGAAGCTTTCTTT
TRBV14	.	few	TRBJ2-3	CASSHYRARFTDTQYF	TGTGCCAGCAGCCATTACAGGGCTAGGTTCACAGATACGCAGTATTTT
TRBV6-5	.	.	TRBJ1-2	CASSPGVHGYTF	TGTGCCAGCAGCCCAGGGGTTCATGGCTACACCTTC
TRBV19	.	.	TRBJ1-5	CASSIPGGNQPQHF	TGTGCCAGTAGTATACCCGGGGGCAATCAGCCCCAGCATTTT
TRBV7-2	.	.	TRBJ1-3	CASSGAVLGNTIYF	TGTGCCAGCAGCGGGGCTGTGCTCGGAAACACCATATATTTT
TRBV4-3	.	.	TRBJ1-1	CASSQEQAATEAFF	TGCGCCAGCAGCCAAGAACAGGCAGCCACTGAAGCTTTCTTT
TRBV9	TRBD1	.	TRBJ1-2	CASSPRTGPYGYTF	TGTGCCAGCAGCCCTCGGACAGGGCCGTATGGCTACACCTTC
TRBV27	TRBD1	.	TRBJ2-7	CASSLAPGTGMYEQYF	TGTGCCAGCAGTTTAGCCCCCGGGACAGGGATGTACGAGCAGTACTTC
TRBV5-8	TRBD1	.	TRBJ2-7	CASSLDRGFQQYF	TGTGCCAGCAGCTTGGACAGGGGGTTCCAGCAGTACTTC
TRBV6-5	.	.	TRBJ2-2	CASRNNRNTGELFF	TGTGCCAGCAGAAACAACAGGAACACCGGGGAGCTGTTTTTT
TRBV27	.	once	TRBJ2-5	CASSLSRSRQQYF	TGTGCCAGCAGTTTATCTAGATCCAGACAACAGTACTTC
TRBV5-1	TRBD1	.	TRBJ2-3	CASSSVLGQRLLGTQYF	TGCGCCAGCAGCTCGGTTCTGGGACAGCGTTTACTGGGTACGCAGTATTTT
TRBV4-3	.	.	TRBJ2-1	CASSQELRNEQFF	TGCGCCAGCAGCCAAGAGTTGAGGAATGAGCAGTTCTTC
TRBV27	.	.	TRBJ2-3	CAIKITSTDTQYF	TGTGCCATCAAGATTACTAGCACAGATACGCAGTATTTT
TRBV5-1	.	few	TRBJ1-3	CASSLAGVRFGNTIYF	TGCGCCAGCAGCTTGGCGGGGGTCAGATTTGGAAACACCATATATTTT
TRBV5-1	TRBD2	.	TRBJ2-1	CASSEGTSGYNEQFF	TGCGCCAGCAGCGAAGGGACTAGCGGGTACAATGAGCAGTTCTTC
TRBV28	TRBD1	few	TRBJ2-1	CASSEPGQGLLYNEQFF	TGTGCCAGCAGTGAACCGGGACAGGGTCTACTTTACAATGAGCAGTTCTTC
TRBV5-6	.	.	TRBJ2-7	CASSLVGGDEQYF	TGTGCCAGCAGCTTGGTGGGTGGAGACGAGCAGTACTTC
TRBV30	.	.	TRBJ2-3	CAWSKSTDTQYF	TGTGCCTGGAGTAAGAGTACAGATACGCAGTATTTT
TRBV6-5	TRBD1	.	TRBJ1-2	CASRRGQGGGYTF	TGTGCCAGCAGACGCGGACAGGGCGGAGGCTACACCTTC
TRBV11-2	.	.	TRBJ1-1	CASSLVFEAFF	TGTGCCAGCAGCTTAGTCTTTGAAGCTTTCTTT
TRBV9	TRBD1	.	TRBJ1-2	CASSVGQGHYGYTF	TGTGCCAGCAGCGTCGGACAGGGACACTATGGCTACACCTTC
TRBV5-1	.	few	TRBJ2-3	CASSLSGTRGGDTQYF	TGCGCCAGCAGCTTGTCCGGGACACGGGGAGGGGATACGCAGTATTTT
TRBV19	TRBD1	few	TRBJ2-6	CASNDPGQGHSGANVLTF	TGTGCCAGTAATGACCCGGGACAGGGGCACTCTGGGGCCAACGTCCTGACTTTC
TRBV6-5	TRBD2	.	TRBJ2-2	CASSYARGTGELFF	TGTGCCAGCAGTTACGCGCGGGGGACCGGGGAGCTGTTTTTT
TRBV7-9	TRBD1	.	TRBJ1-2	CASSLQGALDYGYTF	TGTGCCAGCAGCTTACAGGGGGCTCTTGACTATGGCTACACCTTC
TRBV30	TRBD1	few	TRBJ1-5	CAWSVNRGHQPQHF	TGTGCCTGGAGTGTCAACAGGGGGCATCAGCCCCAGCATTTT